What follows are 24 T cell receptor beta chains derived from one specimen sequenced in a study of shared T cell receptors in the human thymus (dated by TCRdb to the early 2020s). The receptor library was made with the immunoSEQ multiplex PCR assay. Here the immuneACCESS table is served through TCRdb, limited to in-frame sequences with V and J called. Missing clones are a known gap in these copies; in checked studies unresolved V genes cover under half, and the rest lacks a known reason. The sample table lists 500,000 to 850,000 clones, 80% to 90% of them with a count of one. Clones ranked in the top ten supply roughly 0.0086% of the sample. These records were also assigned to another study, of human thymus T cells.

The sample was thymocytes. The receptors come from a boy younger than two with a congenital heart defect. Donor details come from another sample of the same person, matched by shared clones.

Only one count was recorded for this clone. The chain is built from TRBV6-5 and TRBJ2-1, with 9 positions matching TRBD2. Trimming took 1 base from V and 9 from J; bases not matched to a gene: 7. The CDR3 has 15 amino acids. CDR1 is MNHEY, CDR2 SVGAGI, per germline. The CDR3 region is CASSYFAGGPSEQFF. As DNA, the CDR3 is TGTGCCAGCAGTTACTTTGCGGGAGGGCCAAGTGAGCAGTTCTTC.

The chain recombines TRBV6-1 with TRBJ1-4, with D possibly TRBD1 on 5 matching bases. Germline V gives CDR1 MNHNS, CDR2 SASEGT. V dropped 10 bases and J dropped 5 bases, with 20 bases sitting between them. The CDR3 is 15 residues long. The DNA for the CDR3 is TGTGCCACCAACTACCCGGCAGGGCAAAATGAAAAACTGTTTTTT. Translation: CATNYPAGQNEKLFF.

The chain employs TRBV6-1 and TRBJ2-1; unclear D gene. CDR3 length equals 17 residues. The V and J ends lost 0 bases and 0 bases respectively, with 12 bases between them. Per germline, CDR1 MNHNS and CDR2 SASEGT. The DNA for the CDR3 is TGTGCCAGCAGTGAAGCGTGCGGCGGTAACTCCTACAATGAGCAGTTCTTC. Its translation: CASSEACGGNSYNEQFF.

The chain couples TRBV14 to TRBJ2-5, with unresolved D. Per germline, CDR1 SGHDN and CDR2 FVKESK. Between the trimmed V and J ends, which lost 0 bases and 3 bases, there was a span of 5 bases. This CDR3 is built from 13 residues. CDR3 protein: CASSQESEETQYF. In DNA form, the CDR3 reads TGTGCCAGCAGCCAAGAATCAGAAGAGACCCAGTACTTC.

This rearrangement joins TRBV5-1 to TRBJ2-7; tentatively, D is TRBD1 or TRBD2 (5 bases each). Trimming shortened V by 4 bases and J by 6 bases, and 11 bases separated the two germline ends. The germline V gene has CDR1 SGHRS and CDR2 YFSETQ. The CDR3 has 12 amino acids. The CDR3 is CASSLGRVEQYF. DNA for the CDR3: TGCGCCAGCAGCCTGGGGCGGGTCGAGCAGTACTTC.

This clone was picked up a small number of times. The CDR3 DNA reads as TGTGCCAGCAGCCCCACCGGAAAGGGCAGGGGGGAAGTAGATACGCAGTATTTT. As protein: CASSPTGKGRGEVDTQYF. This chain links TRBV5-6 with TRBJ2-3, with D possibly TRBD1 on 7 matching bases. The CDR3 is 18 amino acids. V was trimmed by 4 bases and J by 5 bases, leaving 26 bases between them. Germline CDR1 SGHDT, CDR2 YYEEEE.

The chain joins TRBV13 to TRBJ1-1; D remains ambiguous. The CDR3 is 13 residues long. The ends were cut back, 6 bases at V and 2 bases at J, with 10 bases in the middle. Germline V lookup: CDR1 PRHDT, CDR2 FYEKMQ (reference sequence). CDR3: CASRLGINTEAFF. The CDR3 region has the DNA TGTGCCAGCAGATTGGGCATCAACACTGAAGCTTTCTTT.

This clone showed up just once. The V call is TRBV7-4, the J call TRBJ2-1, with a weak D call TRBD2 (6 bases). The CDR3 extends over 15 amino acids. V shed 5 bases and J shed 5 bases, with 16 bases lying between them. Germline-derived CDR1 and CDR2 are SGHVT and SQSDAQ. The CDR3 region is CASSPLSTRNNEQFF. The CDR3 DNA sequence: TGTGCCAGCAGCCCCTTGTCGACTAGAAACAATGAGCAGTTCTTC.

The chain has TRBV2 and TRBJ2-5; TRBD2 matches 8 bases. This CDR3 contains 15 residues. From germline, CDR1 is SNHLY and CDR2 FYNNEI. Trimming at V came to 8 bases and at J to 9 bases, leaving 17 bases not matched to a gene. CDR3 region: CASSSPIAGSWSQYF. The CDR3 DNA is TGTGCCAGCTCGAGTCCTATAGCGGGATCATGGTCCCAGTACTTC.

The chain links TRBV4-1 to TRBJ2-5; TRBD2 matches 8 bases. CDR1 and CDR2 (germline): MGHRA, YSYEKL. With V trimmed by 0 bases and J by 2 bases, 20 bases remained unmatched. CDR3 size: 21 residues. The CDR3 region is CASSQDRYAGGPIVLQETQYF. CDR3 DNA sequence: TGCGCCAGCAGCCAAGACCGGTACGCGGGGGGCCCAATCGTATTACAAGAGACCCAGTACTTC.

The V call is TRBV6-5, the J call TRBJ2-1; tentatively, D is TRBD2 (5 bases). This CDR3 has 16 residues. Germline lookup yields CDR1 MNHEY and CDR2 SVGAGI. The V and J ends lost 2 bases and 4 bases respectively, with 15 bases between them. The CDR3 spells CASSYDGFGVYNEQFF. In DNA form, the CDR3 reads TGTGCCAGCAGTTACGACGGTTTCGGGGTATACAATGAGCAGTTCTTC.

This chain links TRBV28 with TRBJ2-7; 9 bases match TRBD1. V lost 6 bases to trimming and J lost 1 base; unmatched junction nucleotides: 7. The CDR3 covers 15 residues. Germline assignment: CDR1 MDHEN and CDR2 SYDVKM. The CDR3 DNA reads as TGTGCCAGCAGCCCCGGGACAGGGTTTTCCTACGAGCAGTACTTC. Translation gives CASSPGTGFSYEQYF. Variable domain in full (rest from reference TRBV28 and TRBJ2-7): DVKVTQSSRYLVKRTGEKVFLECVQDMDHENMFWYRQDPGLGLRLIYFSYDVKMKEKGDIPEGYSVSREKKERFSLILESASTNQTSMYLCASSPGTGFSYEQYFGPGTRLTVT.

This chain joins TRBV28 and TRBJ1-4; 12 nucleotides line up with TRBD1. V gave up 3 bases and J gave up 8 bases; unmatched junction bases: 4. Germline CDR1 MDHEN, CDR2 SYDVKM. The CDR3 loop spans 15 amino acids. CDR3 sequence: CASSFGTGGKEKLFF. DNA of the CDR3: TGTGCCAGCAGTTTTGGGACAGGGGGCAAGGAAAAACTGTTTTTT.

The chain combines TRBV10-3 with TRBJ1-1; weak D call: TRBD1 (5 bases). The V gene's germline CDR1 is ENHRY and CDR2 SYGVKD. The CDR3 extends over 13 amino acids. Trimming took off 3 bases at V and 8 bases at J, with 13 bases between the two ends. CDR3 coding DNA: TGTGCCATCAGTGACGGGGGGGTTAGGGAAGCTTTCTTT. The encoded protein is CAISDGGVREAFF.

Here the CDR3 reads CASSLFLAESYEQYF. The CDR3 DNA sequence: TGTGCCAGCAGCTTATTTCTAGCGGAATCCTACGAGCAGTACTTC. The V and J genes are TRBV7-9 and TRBJ2-7, with 7 positions matching TRBD2. With 2 bases clipped from V and 1 base from J, the junction kept 5 bases outside the gene matches. The CDR3 loop spans 15 amino acids. Germline V gene lookup returns CDR1 SEHNR and CDR2 FQNEAQ (reference sequence).

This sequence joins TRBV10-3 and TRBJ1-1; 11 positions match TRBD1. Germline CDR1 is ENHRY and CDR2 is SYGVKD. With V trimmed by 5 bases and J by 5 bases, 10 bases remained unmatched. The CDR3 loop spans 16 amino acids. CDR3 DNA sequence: TGTGCCATCAGTCCCTTCCGGGACAGGGGGAAAACTGAAGCTTTCTTT. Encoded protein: CAISPFRDRGKTEAFF.

The DNA for the CDR3 is TGTGCCAGCAGCTTAGATAGGCCGGGCAACACTAGCTACGAGCAGTACTTC. Protein: CASSLDRPGNTSYEQYF. V is TRBV11-3 and J is TRBJ2-7; D is perhaps TRBD2 (5 bases). This CDR3 has 17 amino acids. The ends were cut back, 0 bases at V and 3 bases at J, with 18 bases in the middle. Germline CDR1 reads SGHNT; CDR2 reads YENEEA. Using reference TRBV11-3 and TRBJ2-7 for the parts outside the CDR3, the full variable domain is EAGVVQSPRYKIIEKKQPVAFWCNPISGHNTLYWYLQNLGQGPELLIRYENEEAVDDSQLPKDRFSAERLKGVDSTLKIQPAELGDSAVYLCASSLDRPGNTSYEQYFGPGTRLTVT.

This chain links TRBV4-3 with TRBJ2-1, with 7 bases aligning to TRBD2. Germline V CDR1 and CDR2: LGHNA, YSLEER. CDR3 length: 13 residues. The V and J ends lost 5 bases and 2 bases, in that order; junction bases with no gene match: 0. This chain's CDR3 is CASSGRAYNEQFF. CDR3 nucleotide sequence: TGCGCCAGCAGCGGGAGGGCCTACAATGAGCAGTTCTTC.

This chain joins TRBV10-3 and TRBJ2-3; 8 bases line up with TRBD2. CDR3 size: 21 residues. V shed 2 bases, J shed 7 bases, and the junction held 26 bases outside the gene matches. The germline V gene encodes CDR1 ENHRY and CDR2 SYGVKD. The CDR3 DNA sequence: TGTGCCATCAGTGAGCTCGGGGGGGTCCTCGTCGACCTTAGGCCCTCTTATACGCAGTATTTT. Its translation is CAISELGGVLVDLRPSYTQYF.

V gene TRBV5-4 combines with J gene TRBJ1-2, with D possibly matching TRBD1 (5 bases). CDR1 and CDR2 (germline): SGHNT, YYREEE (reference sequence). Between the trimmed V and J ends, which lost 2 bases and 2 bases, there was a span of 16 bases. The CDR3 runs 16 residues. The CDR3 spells CASSFCSPDINYGYTF. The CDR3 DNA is TGTGCCAGCAGCTTTTGTTCCCCGGACATCAACTATGGCTACACCTTC.

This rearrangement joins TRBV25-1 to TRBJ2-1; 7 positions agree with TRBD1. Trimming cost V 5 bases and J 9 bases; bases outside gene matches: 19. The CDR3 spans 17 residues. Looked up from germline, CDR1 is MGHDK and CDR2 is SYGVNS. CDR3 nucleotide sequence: TGTGCCAGCAGTACATATTCCGGGACAGCCACCTTTGGTGAGCAGTTCTTC. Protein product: CASSTYSGTATFGEQFF.

The CDR3 nucleotides read TGTGCCAGCAGCCCCCGCCTTGACAGGGGCTGGATGAACACTGAAGCTTTCTTT. Its protein is CASSPRLDRGWMNTEAFF. The J gene is TRBJ1-1, the V gene TRBV5-4, with TRBD1 identical over 8 bases. The CDR3 runs to 18 residues. Germline-derived CDR1 and CDR2 are SGHNT and YYREEE (reference sequence). Trimming removed 4 bases from V and 0 bases from J; junction bases left unmatched: 14.

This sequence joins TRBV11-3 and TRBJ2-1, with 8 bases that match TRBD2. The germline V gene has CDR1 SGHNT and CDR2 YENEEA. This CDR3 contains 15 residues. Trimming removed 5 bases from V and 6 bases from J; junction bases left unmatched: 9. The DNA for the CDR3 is TGTGCCAGCAGCCGGGGGGGTAAGGCGTTCAATGAGCAGTTCTTC. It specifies CASSRGGKAFNEQFF.

The DNA for the CDR3 is TGTGCCAGCAGCCAAGAAGGGCGCAGGGCAGGTCGCTATGGCTACACCTTC. Its translation: CASSQEGRRAGRYGYTF. This chain links TRBV14 with TRBJ1-2; maybe TRBD1 (5 bases). Trimming removed 0 bases from V and 4 bases from J, with 18 bases in between. Per the germline V gene, CDR1 is SGHDN and CDR2 is FVKESK. The CDR3 spans 17 residues. The full variable domain, completed using reference TRBV14 and TRBJ1-2, is EAGVTQFPSHSVIEKGQTVTLRCDPISGHDNLYWYRRVMGKEIKFLLHFVKESKQDESGMPNNRFLAERTGGTYSTLKVQPAELEDSGVYFCASSQEGRRAGRYGYTFGSGTRLTVV.